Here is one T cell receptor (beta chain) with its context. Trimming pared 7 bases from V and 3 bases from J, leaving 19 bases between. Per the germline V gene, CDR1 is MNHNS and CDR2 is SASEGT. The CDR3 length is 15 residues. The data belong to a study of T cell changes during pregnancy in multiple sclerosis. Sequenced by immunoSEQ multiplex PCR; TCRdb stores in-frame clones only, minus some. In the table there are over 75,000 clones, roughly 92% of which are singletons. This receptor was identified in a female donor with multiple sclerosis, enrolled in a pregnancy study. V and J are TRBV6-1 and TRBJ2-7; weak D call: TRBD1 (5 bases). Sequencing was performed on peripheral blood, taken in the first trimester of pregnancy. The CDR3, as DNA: TGTGCCAGCATCATCGGCGGAAGGGGTGGCTACGAGCAGTACTTC. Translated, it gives CASIIGGRGGYEQYF.